Following are 5 T cell receptor beta chains from one sample sequenced in a study of T cell repertoires in cytomegalovirus infection. TCRdb re-called the reads with MiXCR, one entry per CDR3 protein. The profile shows approximately 700,000 distinct CDR3 sequences, approximately 34% of them singletons. What was sequenced was PBMCs. The receptor source for this set is a human donor in good health (CMV status not recorded). Some clones in this sample may be carry-over from other donors' samples.

J is TRBJ1-3 and V is TRBV20-1; 7 bases align to TRBD1. Germline lookup yields CDR1 DFQATT and CDR2 SNEGSKA (reference sequence). The CDR3 is made up of 15 amino acids. Trimming removed 3 bases from V and 0 bases from J; junction bases left unmatched: 5. The CDR3 region is CSARDRKHSGNTIYF. The CDR3 nucleotides read TGCAGTGCTAGGGACAGGAAACACTCTGGAAACACCATATATTTT.

V gene TRBV5-1 combines with J gene TRBJ1-1; 7 bases fit TRBD1. V shed 6 bases and J 0 bases; nucleotides not matched to a gene: 2. CDR1 and CDR2 from the germline V gene are SGHRS and YFSETQ. This CDR3 is 13 amino acids long. CDR3: CASKGAVNTEAFF. Here the CDR3 DNA reads TGCGCCAGCAAGGGGGCAGTGAACACTGAAGCTTTCTTT.

The V and J genes are TRBV7-2 and TRBJ2-3; TRBD2 matches 9 bases. Germline V gives CDR1 SGHTA, CDR2 FQGNSA. After removal of 11 bases from V and 7 bases from J, the junction contained 16 bases not matched to a gene. The CDR3 spans 15 residues. The CDR3 sequence: CASHPGGRAHNTQYF. CDR3 sequence (DNA): TGTGCCTCTCATCCCGGCGGGAGGGCGCACAATACGCAGTATTTT.

The table lists this clonotype with a few counts. The chain recombines TRBV19 with TRBJ2-1, with D uncertain. Trimming left V 2 bases short and J 4 bases short, with 9 bases between. Germline V CDR1 and CDR2: LNHDA, SQIVND (reference sequence). The CDR3 is 14 residues long. CDR3 loop: CASSIRRRYNEQFF. In nucleotides, the CDR3 is TGTGCCAGTAGTATACGAAGAAGGTACAATGAGCAGTTCTTC.

About this clonotype: A much more abundant neighbour one base away suggests this may be a read error. This sequence joins TRBV7-9 and TRBJ2-6; D is unclear. CDR3 size: 15 residues. Germline V CDR1 and CDR2: SEHNR, FQNEAQ (reference sequence). Trimming shortened V by 0 bases and J by 2 bases, and 5 bases separated the two germline ends. The chain's CDR3 is CASSLAGTGANVLTF. In nucleotides, the CDR3 is TGTGCCAGCAGCTTAGCGGGGACTGGGGCCAACGTCCTGACTTTC. Together with reference TRBV7-9 and TRBJ2-6, the CDR3 gives the full variable domain: DTGVSQNPRHKITKRGQNVTFRCDPISEHNRLYWYRQTLGQGPEFLTYFQNEAQLEKSRLLSDRFSAERPKGSFSTLEIQRTEQGDSAMYLCASSLAGTGANVLTFGAGSRLTVL.